These 4 T cell receptor beta chains share one sample of origin, sequenced in a study of cytomegalovirus exposure and HLA in healthy donors. PCR was performed using 60 Vbeta and 13 Jbeta primers. Produced via immunoSEQ multiplex PCR; TCRdb's table is partial and in-frame only. Its table records 100,000 to 150,000 clones. Source material: PBMCs. These receptors came from a man aged 40-49 years in good health and CMV-seronegative.

This rearrangement joins TRBV6-1 to TRBJ1-1; D perhaps matches TRBD1 (5 bases). Trimming cost V 2 bases and J 11 bases, with 15 bases left between them. This CDR3 contains 13 residues. Germline V gene lookup returns CDR1 MNHNS and CDR2 SASEGT. The CDR3 here is CASSESGYKGAFF. CDR3 nucleotides: TGTGCCAGCAGTGAATCCGGGTACAAGGGGGCTTTCTTT.

V and J are TRBV7-8 and TRBJ2-3; D not certain. CDR3 length: 15 amino acids. CDR1 and CDR2 (germline): SGHVS, FQNEAQ. Trimming took 1 base from V and 4 from J, leaving 12 bases between them. The CDR3 region has the DNA TGTGCCAGCAGCTTAGTGCTGAGTAAGCCAGATACGCAGTATTTT. Protein product: CASSLVLSKPDTQYF.

This chain links TRBV5-1 with TRBJ2-7, with 11 bases fitting TRBD2. In germline, CDR1 is SGHRS, CDR2 YFSETQ. The CDR3 is made up of 17 amino acids. J gave up 6 bases and V 3 bases, and 14 bases lay outside the gene matches. CDR3 nucleotide sequence: TGCGCCAGCAGCTCGGCGACTAGCGGGGTATTATCGGGCGAGCAGTACTTC. This gives the protein CASSSATSGVLSGEQYF.

The genes are TRBV5-1 and TRBJ1-1; 8 nucleotides align to TRBD1. Germline lookup yields CDR1 SGHRS and CDR2 YFSETQ. V shed 4 bases, J shed 6 bases, and the junction held 11 bases outside the gene matches. The CDR3 contains 15 residues. CDR3 sequence (DNA): TGCGCCAGCAGCCCGCTGGACAGGGATCTTCCTGAAGCTTTCTTT. It is translated as CASSPLDRDLPEAFF.